The TCR beta chain under discussion was sequenced for a study of blood T cell repertoires in COVID-19. In the original analysis: Reference gene primers were amplified, and this amplification served to estimate nucleated cell counts. Clones were read by immunoSEQ multiplex PCR, and TCRdb kept only the in-frame ones, dropping some. The V and J calls and clone size are taken from that table; D and trimming were inferred from the DNA. Of roughly 110,000 clones detected, around nine tenths appear once; the ten largest clones hold 4.5%. The CDR3 runs 13 residues. Trimming left V 3 bases short and J 2 bases short, with 7 bases between. Germline lookup yields CDR1 WSHSY and CDR2 SAAADI.

The chain carries TRBV10-2 and TRBJ1-2; D ambiguous. Sequences were obtained from peripheral blood. The TCR originated in a man aged 40-50 years with acute or convalescent COVID-19. CDR3 DNA sequence: TGCGCCAGCAGTGATTCAGGAAACTATGGCTACACCTTC. Its translation: CASSDSGNYGYTF.